The clone carrying this T cell receptor (beta chain) has ten or more counts. This CDR3 has 15 amino acids. Germline V gene sequence: CDR1 MNHNS, CDR2 SASEGT. This entry is derived from a study of OX40 agonist ivuxolimab in advanced cancers. TCRdb's copy holds only in-frame clones and misses some; the assay was immunoSEQ multiplex PCR. The data contain 13,000 or so clones, 75% to 90% of them seen just once; the ten biggest clones take up roughly 40%. The material was CD4+ or CD8+ T cells sorted from blood, obtained in a trial of the OX40 agonist ivuxolimab. The sequence was collected from an adult with an advanced solid tumor such as melanoma, head and neck, liver or kidney cancer. The chain uses TRBV6-1 and TRBJ2-1; TRBD2 agrees at 10 bases. CDR3 nucleotides: TGTGCAGTAGAGGTAGCGGGAGGTTTCTACAATGAGCAGTTCTTC. Residues: CAVEVAGGFYNEQFF.